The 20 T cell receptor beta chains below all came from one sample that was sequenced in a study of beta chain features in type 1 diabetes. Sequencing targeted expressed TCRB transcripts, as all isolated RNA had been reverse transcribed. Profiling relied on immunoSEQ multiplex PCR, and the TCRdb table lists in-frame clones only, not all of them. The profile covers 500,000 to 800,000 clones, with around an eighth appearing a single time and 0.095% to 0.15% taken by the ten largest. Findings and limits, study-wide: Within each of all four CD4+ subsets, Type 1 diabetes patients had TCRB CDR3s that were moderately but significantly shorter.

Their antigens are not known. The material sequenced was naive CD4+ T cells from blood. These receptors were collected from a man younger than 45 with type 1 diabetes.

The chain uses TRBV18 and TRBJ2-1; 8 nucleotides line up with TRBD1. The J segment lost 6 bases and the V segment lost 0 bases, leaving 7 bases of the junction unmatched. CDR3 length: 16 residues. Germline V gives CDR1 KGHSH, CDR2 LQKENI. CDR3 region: CASSPPHQGARNEQFF. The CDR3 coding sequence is TGTGCCAGCTCACCACCCCATCAGGGGGCTCGCAATGAGCAGTTCTTC.

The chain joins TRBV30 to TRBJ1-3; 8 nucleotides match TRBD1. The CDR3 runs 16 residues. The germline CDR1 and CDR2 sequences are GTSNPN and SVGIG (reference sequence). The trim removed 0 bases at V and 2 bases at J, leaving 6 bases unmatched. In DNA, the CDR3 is TGTGCCTGGAGTGTCAGGGGGCGCTTACCTGGAAACACCATATATTTT. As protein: CAWSVRGRLPGNTIYF. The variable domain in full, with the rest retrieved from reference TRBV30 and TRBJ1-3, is SQTIHQWPATLVQPVGSPLSLECTVEGTSNPNLYWYRQAAGRGLQLLFYSVGIGQISSEVPQNLSASRPQDRQFILSSKKLLLSDSGFYLCAWSVRGRLPGNTIYFGEGSWLTVV.

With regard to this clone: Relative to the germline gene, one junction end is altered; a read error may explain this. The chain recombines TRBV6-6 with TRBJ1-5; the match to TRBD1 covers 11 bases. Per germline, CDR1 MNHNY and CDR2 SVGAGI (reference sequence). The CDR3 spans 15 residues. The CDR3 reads CAISGGQGAYQPQHF. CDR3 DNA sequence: TGTGCCATCAGTGGCGGACAGGGGGCATATCAGCCCCAGCATTTT.

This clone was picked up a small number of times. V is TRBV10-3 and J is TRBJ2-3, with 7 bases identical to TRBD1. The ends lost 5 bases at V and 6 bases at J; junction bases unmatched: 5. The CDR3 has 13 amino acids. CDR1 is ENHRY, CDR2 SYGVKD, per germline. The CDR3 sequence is CAISWDSPDTQYF. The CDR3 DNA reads TGTGCCATCAGTTGGGACAGCCCCGATACGCAGTATTTT.

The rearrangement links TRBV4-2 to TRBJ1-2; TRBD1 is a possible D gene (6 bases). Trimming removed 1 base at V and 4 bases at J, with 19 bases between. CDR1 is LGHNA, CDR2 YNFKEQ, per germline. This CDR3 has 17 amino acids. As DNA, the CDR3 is TGTGCCAGCAGCCAAGCCGGAACAGGGATAAAGGCCTATGGCTACACCTTC. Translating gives CASSQAGTGIKAYGYTF.

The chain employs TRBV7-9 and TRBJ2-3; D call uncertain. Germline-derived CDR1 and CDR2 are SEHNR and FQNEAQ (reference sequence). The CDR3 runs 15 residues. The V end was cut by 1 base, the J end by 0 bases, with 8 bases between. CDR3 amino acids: CASSLELLSTDTQYF. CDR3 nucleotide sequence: TGTGCCAGCAGCTTAGAACTTCTCAGCACAGATACGCAGTATTTT.

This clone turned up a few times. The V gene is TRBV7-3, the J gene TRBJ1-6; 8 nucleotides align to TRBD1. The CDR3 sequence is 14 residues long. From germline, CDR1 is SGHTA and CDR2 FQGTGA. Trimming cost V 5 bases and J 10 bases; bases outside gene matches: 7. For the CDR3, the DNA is TGTGCCAGCAGCGATGGACAGGGCGGATCACCCCTCCACTTT. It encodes CASSDGQGGSPLHF.

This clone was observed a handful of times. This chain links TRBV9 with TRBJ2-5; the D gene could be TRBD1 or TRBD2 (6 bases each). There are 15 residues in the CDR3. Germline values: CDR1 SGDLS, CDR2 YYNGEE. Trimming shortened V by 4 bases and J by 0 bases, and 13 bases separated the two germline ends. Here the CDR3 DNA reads TGTGCCAGCAGCCAAAGGGGGGCCTACCAAGAGACCCAGTACTTC. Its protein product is CASSQRGAYQETQYF.

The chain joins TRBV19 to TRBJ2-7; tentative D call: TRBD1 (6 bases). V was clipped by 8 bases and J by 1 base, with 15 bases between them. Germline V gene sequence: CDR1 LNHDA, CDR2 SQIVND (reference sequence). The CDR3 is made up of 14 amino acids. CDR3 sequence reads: CASRRTAKSYEQYF. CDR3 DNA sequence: TGTGCCAGTCGTCGGACAGCGAAGTCCTACGAGCAGTACTTC.

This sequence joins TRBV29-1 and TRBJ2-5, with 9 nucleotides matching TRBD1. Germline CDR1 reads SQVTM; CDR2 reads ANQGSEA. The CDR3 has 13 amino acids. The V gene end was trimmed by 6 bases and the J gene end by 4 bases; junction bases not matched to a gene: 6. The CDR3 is CSVITGGVETQYF. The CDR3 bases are TGCAGCGTCATCACAGGGGGCGTAGAGACCCAGTACTTC.

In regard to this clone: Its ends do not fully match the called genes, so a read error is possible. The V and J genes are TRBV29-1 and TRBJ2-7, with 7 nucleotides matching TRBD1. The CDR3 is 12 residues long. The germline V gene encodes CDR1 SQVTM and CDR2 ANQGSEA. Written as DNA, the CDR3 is TGCAGCGTTACAGGGGCCTCCCACGAGCAGTACTTC. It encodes CSVTGASHEQYF.

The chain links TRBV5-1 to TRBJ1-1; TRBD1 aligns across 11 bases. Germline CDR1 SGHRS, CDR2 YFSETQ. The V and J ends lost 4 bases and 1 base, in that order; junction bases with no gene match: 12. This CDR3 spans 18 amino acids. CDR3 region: CASSAWTGGLSGNTEAFF. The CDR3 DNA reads TGCGCCAGCAGCGCATGGACAGGGGGCCTCTCGGGGAACACTGAAGCTTTCTTT.

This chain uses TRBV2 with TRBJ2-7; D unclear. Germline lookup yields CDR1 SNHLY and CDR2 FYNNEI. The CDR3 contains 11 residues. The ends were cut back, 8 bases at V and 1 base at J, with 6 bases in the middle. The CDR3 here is CASAASYEQYF. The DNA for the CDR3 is TGTGCCAGCGCTGCATCCTACGAGCAGTACTTC.

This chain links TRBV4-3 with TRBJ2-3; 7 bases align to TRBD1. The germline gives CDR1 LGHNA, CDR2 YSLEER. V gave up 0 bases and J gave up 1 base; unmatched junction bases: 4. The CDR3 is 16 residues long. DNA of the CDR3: TGCGCCAGCAGCCAAGATCGACAGGGAGGCACAGATACGCAGTATTTT. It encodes CASSQDRQGGTDTQYF.

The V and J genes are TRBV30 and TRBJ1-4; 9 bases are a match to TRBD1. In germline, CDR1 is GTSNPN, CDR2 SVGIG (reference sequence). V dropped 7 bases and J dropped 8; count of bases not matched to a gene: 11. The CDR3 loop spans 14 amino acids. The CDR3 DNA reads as TGTGCCTCCTCAGCTGGGACAGGGAGGGAAAAACTGTTTTTT. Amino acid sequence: CASSAGTGREKLFF.

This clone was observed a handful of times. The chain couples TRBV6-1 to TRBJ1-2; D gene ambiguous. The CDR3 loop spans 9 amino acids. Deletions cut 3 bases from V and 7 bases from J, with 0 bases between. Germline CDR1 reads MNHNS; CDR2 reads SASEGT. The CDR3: CASSDGYTF. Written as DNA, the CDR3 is TGTGCCAGCAGTGATGGCTACACCTTC.

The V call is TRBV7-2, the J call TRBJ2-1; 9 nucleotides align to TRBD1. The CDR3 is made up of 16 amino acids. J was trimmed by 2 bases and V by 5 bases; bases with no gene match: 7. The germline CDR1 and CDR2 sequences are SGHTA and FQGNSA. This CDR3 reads CASSRGTGLTYNEQFF. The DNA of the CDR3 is TGTGCCAGCAGCCGCGGGACAGGGCTTACCTACAATGAGCAGTTCTTC.

The CDR3, as DNA: TGCGCCAGCAGCTTGGGGAGAGCAGATCCCGAGACCCAGTACTTC. Protein sequence: CASSLGRADPETQYF. The chain recombines TRBV5-1 with TRBJ2-5; D unclear. Trimming pared 0 bases from V and 5 bases from J, leaving 14 bases between. Germline CDR1 SGHRS, CDR2 YFSETQ. The CDR3 is made up of 15 amino acids.

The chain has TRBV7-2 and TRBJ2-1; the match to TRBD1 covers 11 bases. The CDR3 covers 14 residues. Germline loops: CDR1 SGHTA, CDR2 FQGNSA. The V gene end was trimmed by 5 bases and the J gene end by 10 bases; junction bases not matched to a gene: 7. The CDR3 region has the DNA TGTGCCAGCAGCCCAGGACAGGGGGCACGCGAGCAGTTCTTC. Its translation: CASSPGQGAREQFF. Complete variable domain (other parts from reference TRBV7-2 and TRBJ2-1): GAGVSQSPSNKVTEKGKDVELRCDPISGHTALYWYRQSLGQGLEFLIYFQGNSAPDKSGLPSDRFSAERTGGSVSTLTIQRTQQEDSAVYLCASSPGQGAREQFFGPGTRLTVL.

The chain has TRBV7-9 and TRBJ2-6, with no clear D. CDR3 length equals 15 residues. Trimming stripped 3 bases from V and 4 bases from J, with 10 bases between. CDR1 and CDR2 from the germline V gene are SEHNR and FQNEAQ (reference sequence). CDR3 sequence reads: CASSFPGSGANVLTF. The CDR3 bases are TGTGCCAGCAGCTTCCCAGGTTCAGGGGCCAACGTCCTGACTTTC. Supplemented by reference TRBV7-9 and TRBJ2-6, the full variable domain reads DTGVSQNPRHKITKRGQNVTFRCDPISEHNRLYWYRQTLGQGPEFLTYFQNEAQLEKSRLLSDRFSAERPKGSFSTLEIQRTEQGDSAMYLCASSFPGSGANVLTFGAGSRLTVL.